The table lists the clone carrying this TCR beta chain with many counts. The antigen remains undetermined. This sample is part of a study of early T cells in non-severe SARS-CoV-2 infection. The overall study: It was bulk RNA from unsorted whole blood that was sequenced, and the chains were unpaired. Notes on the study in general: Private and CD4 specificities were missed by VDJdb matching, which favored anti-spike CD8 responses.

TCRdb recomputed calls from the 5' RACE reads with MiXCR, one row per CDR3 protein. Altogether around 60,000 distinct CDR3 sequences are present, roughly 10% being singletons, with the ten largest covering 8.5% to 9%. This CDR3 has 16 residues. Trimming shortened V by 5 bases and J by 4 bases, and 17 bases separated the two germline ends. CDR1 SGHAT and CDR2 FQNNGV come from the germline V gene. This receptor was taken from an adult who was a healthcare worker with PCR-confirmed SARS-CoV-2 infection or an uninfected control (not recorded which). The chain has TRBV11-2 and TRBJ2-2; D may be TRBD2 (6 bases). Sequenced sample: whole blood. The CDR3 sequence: CASSLRNTGGTGELFF. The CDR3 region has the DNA TGTGCCAGCAGCCTACGTAACACCGGGGGCACCGGGGAGCTGTTTTTT.